This T cell receptor beta chain is drawn from a study of blood T cell repertoires in COVID-19. Study-wide background: PBMCs, B-cell-depleted T cells, or T cells provided the cDNA or gDNA that made up the material.

This CDR3 is built from 15 residues. Unmatched junction bases numbered 11, after V lost 8 bases and J lost 4 bases. The V gene's germline CDR1 is LGHNA and CDR2 YSLEER. Assay used: immunoSEQ multiplex PCR; TCRdb lists only in-frame clones, some missing. The sample has fewer than 200,000 clones, roughly 80% seen once. The chain is built from TRBV4-3 and TRBJ2-5; 9 bases align to TRBD1. The sample comprised PBMCs or T cells enriched from blood (not recorded which). The receptor was derived from a woman between 45 and 60 years old who had recovered from COVID-19. CDR3 bases: TGCGCCAGCTCGATACAGGGGGCGGCGGGAGAGACCCAGTACTTC. Translation: CASSIQGAAGETQYF.